This TCR beta chain was recovered during a study of monozygotic twins with inflammatory bowel disease. Study-level findings and limits: Comparison of concordant versus discordant twins revealed no difference in repertoire similarity, possibly due to limited power. Nothing supported a single strong signal or clonotype that was associated with IBD.

To note about this clonotype: As yet, its antigen is unknown.

In germline, CDR1 is DFQATT, CDR2 SNEGSKA (reference sequence). This CDR3 comprises 11 residues. Used for each TCR library was 3500 ng of total RNA. TCRdb re-called the 5' RACE reads and shows each CDR3 protein once, DNA omitted. This table holds about 210,000 distinct CDR3 sequences. The chain employs TRBV20-1 and TRBJ2-7; TCRdb selects TRBD1, and the lack of DNA leaves this call unchecked. The clonotype originates from a human donor with ulcerative colitis or Crohn's disease, or a healthy co-twin of an affected twin (not recorded which). Sample: blood. The CDR3 reads CSAKAGDRQYF.